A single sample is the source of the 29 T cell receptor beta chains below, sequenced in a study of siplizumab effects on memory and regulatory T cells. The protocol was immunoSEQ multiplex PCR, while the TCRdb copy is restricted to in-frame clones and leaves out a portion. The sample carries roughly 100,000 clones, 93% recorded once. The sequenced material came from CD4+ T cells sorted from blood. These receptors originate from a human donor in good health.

CDR3 sequence: CASSPTSYNEQFF. The CDR3 DNA reads TGTGCCAGCAGCCCGACGTCCTACAATGAGCAGTTCTTC. V is TRBV6-1 and J is TRBJ2-1, with D hard to call. Trimming left V 6 bases short and J 1 base short, with 7 bases between. The CDR3 covers 13 residues. CDR1 MNHNS and CDR2 SASEGT come from the germline V gene.

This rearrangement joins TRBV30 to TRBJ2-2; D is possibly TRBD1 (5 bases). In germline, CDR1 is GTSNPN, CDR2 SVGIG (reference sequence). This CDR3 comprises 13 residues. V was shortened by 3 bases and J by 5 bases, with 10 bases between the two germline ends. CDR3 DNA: TGTGCCTGGAGCTTACAGGCTACCGGGGAGCTGTTTTTT. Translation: CAWSLQATGELFF.

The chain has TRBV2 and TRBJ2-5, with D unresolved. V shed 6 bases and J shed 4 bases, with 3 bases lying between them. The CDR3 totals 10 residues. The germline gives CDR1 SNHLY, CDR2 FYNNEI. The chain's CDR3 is CASRRETQYF. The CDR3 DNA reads TGTGCCAGCAGGCGAGAGACCCAGTACTTC. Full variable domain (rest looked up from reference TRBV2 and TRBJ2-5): EPEVTQTPSHQVTQMGQEVILRCVPISNHLYFYWYRQILGQKVEFLVSFYNNEISEKSEIFDDQFSVERPDGSNFTLKIRSTKLEDSAMYFCASRRETQYFGPGTRLLVL.

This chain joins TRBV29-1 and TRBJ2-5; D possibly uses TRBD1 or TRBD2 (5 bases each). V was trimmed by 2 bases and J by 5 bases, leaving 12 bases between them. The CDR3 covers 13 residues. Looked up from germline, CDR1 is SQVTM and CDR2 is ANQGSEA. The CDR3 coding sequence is TGCAGCGTTGAAAGGGGACGTCGTGAGACCCAGTACTTC. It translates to CSVERGRRETQYF.

The CDR3 DNA reads as TGTGCTAGTGGTTTGGGACAGGTGATGAACACTGAAGCTTTCTTT. Translated: CASGLGQVMNTEAFF. The chain joins TRBV12-5 to TRBJ1-1; D is perhaps TRBD1 (6 bases). The CDR3 runs to 15 residues. The germline V gene has CDR1 LGHNT and CDR2 FRNRAP. Trimming took off 1 base at V and 0 bases at J, with 9 bases between the two ends.

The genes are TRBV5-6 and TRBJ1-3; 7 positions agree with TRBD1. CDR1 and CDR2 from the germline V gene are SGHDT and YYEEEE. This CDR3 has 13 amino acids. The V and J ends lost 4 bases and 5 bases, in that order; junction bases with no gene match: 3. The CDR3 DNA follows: TGTGCCAGCAGCCCGACAGGGAGAAACACCATATATTTT. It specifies CASSPTGRNTIYF.

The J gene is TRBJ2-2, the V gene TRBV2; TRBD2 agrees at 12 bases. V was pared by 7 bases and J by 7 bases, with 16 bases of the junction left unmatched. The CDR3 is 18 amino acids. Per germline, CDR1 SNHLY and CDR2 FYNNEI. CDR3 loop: CASKSVLAGGLTSGELFF. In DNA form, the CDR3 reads TGTGCCAGCAAATCAGTACTAGCGGGAGGACTAACGAGCGGGGAGCTGTTTTTT.

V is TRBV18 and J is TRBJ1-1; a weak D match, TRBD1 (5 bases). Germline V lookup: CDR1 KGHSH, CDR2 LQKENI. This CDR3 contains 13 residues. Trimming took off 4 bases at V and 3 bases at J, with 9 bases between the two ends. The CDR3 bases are TGTGCCAGCTCACGTGACAGATACACTGAAGCTTTCTTT. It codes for CASSRDRYTEAFF. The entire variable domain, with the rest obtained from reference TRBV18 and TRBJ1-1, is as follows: NAGVMQNPRHLVRRRGQEARLRCSPMKGHSHVYWYRQLPEEGLKFMVYLQKENIIDESGMPKERFSAEFPKEGPSILRIQQVVRGDSAAYFCASSRDRYTEAFFGQGTRLTVV.

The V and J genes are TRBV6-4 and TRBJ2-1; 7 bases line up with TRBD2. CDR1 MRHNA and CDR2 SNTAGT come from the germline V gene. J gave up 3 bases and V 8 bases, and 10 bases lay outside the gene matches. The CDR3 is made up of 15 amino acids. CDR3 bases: TGTGCCAGCGGGAGGGGTAGGGCAGTCTACAATGAGCAGTTCTTC. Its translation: CASGRGRAVYNEQFF.

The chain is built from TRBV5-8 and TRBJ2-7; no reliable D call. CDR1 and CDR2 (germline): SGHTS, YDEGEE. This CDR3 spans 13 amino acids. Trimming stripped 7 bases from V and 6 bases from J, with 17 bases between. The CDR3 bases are TGTGCCAGCCACGGTACGGCGGCACTCGAGCAGTACTTC. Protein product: CASHGTAALEQYF. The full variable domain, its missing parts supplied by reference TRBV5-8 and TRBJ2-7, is EAGVTQSPTHLIKTRGQQATLRCSPISGHTSVYWYQQALGLGLQFLLWYDEGEERNRGNFPPRFSGRQFPNYSSELNVNALELEDSALYLCASHGTAALEQYFGPGTRLTVT.

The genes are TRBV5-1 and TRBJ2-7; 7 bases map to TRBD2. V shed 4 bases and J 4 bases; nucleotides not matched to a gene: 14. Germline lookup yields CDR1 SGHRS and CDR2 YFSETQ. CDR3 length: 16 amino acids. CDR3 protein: CASSPLGEGISYEQYF. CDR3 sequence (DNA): TGCGCCAGCAGCCCCCTCGGGGAGGGGATCTCTTACGAGCAGTACTTC.

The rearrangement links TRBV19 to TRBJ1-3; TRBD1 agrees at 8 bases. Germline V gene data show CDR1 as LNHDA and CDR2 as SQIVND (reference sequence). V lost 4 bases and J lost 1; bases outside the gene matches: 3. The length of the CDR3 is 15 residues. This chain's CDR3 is CASSTWTGSGNTIYF. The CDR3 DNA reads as TGTGCCAGTAGTACCTGGACAGGGTCTGGAAACACCATATATTTT. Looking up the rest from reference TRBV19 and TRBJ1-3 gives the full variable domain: DGGITQSPKYLFRKEGQNVTLSCEQNLNHDAMYWYRQDPGQGLRLIYYSQIVNDFQKGDIAEGYSVSREKKESFPLTVTSAQKNPTAFYLCASSTWTGSGNTIYFGEGSWLTVV.

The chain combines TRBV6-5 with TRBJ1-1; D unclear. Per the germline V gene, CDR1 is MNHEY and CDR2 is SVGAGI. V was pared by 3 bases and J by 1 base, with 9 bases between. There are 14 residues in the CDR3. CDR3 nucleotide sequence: TGTGCCAGCAGTTATAAGGGTCAGAACACTGAAGCTTTCTTT. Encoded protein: CASSYKGQNTEAFF.

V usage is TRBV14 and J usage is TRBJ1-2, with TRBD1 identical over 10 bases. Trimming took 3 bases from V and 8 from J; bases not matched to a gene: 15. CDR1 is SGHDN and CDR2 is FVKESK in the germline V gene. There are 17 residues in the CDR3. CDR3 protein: CASSHHRGRQGASGYTF. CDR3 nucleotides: TGTGCCAGCAGCCACCACCGTGGCCGACAGGGGGCAAGCGGCTACACCTTC.

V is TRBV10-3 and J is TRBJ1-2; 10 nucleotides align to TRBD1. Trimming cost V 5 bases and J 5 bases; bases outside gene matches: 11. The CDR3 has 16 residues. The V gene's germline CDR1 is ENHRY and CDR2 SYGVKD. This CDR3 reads CAISPGGQGISYGYTF. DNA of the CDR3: TGTGCCATCAGTCCCGGGGGACAGGGGATATCATATGGCTACACCTTC.

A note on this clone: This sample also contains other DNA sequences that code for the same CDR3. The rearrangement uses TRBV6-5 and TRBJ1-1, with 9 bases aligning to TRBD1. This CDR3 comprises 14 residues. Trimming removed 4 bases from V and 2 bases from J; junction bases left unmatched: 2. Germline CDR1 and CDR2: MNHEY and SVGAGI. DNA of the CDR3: TGTGCCAGCAGTTTACAGGGGGCCAACACTGAAGCTTTCTTT. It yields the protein CASSLQGANTEAFF.

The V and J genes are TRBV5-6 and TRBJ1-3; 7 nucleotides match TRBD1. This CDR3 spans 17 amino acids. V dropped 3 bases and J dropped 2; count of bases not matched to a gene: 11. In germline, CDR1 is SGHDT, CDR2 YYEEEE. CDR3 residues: CASSWGGRGPTGNTIYF. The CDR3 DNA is TGTGCCAGCAGCTGGGGAGGGAGGGGGCCGACTGGAAACACCATATATTTT.

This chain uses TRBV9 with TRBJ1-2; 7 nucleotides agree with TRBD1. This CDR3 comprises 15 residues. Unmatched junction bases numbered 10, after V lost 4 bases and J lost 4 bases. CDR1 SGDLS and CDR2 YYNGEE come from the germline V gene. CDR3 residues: CASSPNGAGGYGYTF. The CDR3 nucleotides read TGTGCCAGCAGCCCCAATGGGGCAGGGGGCTATGGCTACACCTTC.

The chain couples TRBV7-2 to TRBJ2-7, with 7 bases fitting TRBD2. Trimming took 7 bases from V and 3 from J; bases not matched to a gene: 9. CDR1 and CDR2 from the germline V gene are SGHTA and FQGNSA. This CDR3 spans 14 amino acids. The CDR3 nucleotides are TGTGCCAGCACAGACCATAGCGGGTTCTACGAGCAGTACTTC. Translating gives CASTDHSGFYEQYF.

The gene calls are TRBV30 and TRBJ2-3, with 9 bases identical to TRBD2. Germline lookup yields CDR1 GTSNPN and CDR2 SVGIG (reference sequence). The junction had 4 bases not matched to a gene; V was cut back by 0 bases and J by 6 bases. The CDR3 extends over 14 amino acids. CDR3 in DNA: TGTGCCTGGAGTGTACTTGGGACTAGCGATACGCAGTATTTT. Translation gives CAWSVLGTSDTQYF.

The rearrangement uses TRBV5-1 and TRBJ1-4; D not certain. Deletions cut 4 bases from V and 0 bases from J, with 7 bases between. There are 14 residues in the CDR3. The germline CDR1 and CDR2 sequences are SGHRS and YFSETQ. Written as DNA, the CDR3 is TGCGCCAGCAGCCAGGCCGCAACTAATGAAAAACTGTTTTTT. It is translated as CASSQAATNEKLFF.

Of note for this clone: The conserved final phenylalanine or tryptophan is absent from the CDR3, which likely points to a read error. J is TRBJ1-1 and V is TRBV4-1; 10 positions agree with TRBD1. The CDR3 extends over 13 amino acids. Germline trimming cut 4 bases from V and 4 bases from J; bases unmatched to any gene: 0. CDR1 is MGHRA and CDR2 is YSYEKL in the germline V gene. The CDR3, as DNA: TGCGCCAGCAGCCGGACAGGGGGCACTGAAGCTTTCCTT. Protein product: CASSRTGGTEAFL.

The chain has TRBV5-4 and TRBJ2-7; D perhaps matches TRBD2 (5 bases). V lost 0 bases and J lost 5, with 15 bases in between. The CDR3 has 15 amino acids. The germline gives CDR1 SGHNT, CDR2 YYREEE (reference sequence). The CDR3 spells CASSLDLGSGNEQYF. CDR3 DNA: TGTGCCAGCAGCTTGGATTTGGGGAGCGGCAACGAGCAGTACTTC.

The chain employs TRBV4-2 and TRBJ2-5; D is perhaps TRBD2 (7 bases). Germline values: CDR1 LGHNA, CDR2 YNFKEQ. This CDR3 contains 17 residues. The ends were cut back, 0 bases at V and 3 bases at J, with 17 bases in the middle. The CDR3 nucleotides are TGTGCCAGCAGCCAAGAACGTCCGGGGGGCCGGGAAGAGACCCAGTACTTC. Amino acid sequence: CASSQERPGGREETQYF.

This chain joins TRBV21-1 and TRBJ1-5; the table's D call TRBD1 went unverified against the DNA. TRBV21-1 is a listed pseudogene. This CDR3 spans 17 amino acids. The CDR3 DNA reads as TGTGCCAGCAGCAATAACTTGGGGCAGGGCGAAGTTCAGCCCCAGCATTTT. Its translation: CASSNNLGQGEVQPQHF.

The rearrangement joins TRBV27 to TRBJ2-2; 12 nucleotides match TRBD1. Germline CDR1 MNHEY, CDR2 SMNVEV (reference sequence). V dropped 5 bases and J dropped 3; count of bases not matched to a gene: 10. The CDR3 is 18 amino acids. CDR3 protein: CASSHWGQGALDTGELFF. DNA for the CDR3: TGTGCCAGCAGTCACTGGGGACAGGGGGCCCTGGACACCGGGGAGCTGTTTTTT.

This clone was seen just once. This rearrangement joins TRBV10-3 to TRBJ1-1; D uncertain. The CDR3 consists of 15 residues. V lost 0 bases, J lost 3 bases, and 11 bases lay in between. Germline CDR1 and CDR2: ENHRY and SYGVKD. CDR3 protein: CAISESRPGDTEAFF. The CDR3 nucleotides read TGTGCCATCAGTGAGTCCCGACCCGGAGACACTGAAGCTTTCTTT.

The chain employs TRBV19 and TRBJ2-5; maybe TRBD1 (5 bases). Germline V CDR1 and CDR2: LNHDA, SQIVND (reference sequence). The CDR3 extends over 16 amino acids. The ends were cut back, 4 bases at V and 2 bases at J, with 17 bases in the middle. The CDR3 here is CASSRFSNRPQETQYF. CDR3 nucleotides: TGTGCCAGTAGTAGGTTTTCGAACAGGCCTCAAGAGACCCAGTACTTC.

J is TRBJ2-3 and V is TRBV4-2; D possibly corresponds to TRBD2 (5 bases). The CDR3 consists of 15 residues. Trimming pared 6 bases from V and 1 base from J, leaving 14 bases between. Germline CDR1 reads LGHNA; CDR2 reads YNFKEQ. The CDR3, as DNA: TGTGCCAGCAGACGCGCCAGCGGAGGCACAGATACGCAGTATTTT. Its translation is CASRRASGGTDTQYF.